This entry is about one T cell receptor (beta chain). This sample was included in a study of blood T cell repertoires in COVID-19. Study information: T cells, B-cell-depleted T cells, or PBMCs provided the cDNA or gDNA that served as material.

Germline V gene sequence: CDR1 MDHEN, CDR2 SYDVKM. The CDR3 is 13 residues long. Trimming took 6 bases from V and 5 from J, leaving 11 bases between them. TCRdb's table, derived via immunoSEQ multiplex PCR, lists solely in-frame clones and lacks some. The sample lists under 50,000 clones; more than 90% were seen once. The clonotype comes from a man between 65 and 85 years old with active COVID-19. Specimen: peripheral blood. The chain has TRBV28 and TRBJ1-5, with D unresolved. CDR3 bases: TGTGCCAGCAGGATTGAGGTCGATCAGCCCCAGCATTTT. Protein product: CASRIEVDQPQHF.